Given below is one T cell receptor (beta chain) in context. This entry comes from a study of control samples from healthy donors and cancer patients. Generated by immunoSEQ multiplex PCR, the TCRdb table keeps only in-frame clones and is missing some. The sample carries 100,000 to 150,000 clones, roughly 92% recorded once. V lost 1 base, J lost 7 bases, and 8 bases lay in between. CDR3 length: 13 amino acids. The rearrangement links TRBV12-3 or TRBV12-4 to TRBJ1-5; possible D gene TRBD1, 5 bases. Sequencing was performed on blood. This TCR was sampled from a man aged 18 to 29 in good health. The CDR3 spells CASSLGQGQPQHF. The CDR3 DNA reads TGTGCCAGCAGTTTAGGGCAGGGACAGCCCCAGCATTTT.